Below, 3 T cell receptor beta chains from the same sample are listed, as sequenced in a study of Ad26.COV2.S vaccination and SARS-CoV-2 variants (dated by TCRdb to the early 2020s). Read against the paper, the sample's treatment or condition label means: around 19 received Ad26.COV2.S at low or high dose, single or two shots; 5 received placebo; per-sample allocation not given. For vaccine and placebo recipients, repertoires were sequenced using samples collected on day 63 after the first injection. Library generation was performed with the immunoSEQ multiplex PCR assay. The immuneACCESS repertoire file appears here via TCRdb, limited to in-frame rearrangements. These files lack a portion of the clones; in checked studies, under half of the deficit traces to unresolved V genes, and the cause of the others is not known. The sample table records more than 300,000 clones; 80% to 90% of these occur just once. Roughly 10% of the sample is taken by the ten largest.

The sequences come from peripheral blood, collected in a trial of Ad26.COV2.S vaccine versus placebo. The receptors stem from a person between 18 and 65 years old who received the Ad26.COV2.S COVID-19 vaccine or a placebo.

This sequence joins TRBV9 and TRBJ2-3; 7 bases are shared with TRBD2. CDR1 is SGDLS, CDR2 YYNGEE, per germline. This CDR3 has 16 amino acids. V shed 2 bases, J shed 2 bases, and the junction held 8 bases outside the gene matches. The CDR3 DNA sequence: TGTGCCAGCAGCGTGAGCACTAGCGAACCCACAGATACGCAGTATTTT. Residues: CASSVSTSEPTDTQYF.

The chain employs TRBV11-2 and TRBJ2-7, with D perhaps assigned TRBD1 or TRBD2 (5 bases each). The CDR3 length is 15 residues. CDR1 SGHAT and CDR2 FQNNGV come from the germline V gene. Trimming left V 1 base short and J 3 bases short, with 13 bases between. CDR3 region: CASSLAEGIDYEQYF. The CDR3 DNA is TGTGCCAGCAGCTTAGCAGAGGGGATCGACTACGAGCAGTACTTC.

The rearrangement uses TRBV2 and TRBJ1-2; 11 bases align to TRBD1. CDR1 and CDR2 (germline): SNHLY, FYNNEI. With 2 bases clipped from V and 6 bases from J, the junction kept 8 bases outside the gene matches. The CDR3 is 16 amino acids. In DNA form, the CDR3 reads TGTGCCAGCAGTGAAATTTTGGGACAGGGGGTGAATGGCTACACCTTC. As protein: CASSEILGQGVNGYTF.